Only one count was recorded for the clone carrying this T cell receptor beta chain. It was version v3.0 of the immunoSEQ assay that was run at survey level. Data came from immunoSEQ multiplex PCR; TCRdb stores just in-frame clones and leaves some out. The sample records tens of thousands of clones, roughly 78% being singletons. The data were taken from a study of long-term antiretroviral therapy in people with HIV. The germline V gene encodes CDR1 SEHNR and CDR2 FQNEAQ (reference sequence). V lost 3 bases to trimming and J lost 4 bases; unmatched junction nucleotides: 3. This CDR3 has 15 amino acids. The chain employs TRBV7-9 and TRBJ2-1; 10 bases are a match to TRBD2. The TCR originated in a middle-aged man with HIV. The sample consisted of unsorted PBMCs, taken 0.3 years after starting antiretroviral therapy. The DNA of the CDR3 is TGTGCCAGCAGCTTTGGGACTAGCGCATACAATGAGCAGTTCTTC. It translates to CASSFGTSAYNEQFF.